These 18 T cell receptor beta chains were sequenced from one sample in a study of T cells in Graves' hyperthyroidism and ophthalmopathy. TCR beta CDR3 region amplification was performed from RNA transcripts. HTBI primers were employed in a first-round RT-PCR of the TCR CDR3. From the multiplex PCR reads, TCRdb called clonotypes with MiXCR, one entry per CDR3 protein. This sample has roughly 170,000 distinct CDR3 sequences, with 15% to 20% found just once. The sequencing input was blood. All receptors derive from a woman in her forties or fifties with Graves' hyperthyroidism.

This clonotype has a count of ten or more. The chain carries TRBV29-1 and TRBJ1-1; D gene uncertain. Trimming stripped 6 bases from V and 1 base from J, with 6 bases between. Germline V gene lookup returns CDR1 SQVTM and CDR2 ANQGSEA. The CDR3 sequence is 11 residues long. CDR3: CSVRPNTEAFF. The CDR3 DNA sequence: TGCAGCGTCCGACCGAACACTGAAGCTTTCTTT.

This clonotype occurred many times. The gene calls are TRBV7-3 and TRBJ2-1; TRBD2 matches 10 bases. Germline CDR1 SGHTA, CDR2 FQGTGA. J lost 1 base, V lost 5 bases, and 11 bases had no gene match. The CDR3 covers 18 residues. Here the CDR3 reads CASSPHKRGGLSYNEQFF. The CDR3, as DNA: TGTGCCAGCAGCCCCCATAAGCGGGGGGGCCTATCCTACAATGAGCAGTTCTTC.

This clonotype was seen more than once but under ten times. This chain uses TRBV9 with TRBJ2-2; 10 bases map to TRBD1. Germline V CDR1 and CDR2: SGDLS, YYNGEE. With V trimmed by 3 bases and J by 9 bases, 8 bases remained unmatched. The CDR3 is made up of 15 amino acids. CDR3 residues: CASSAGTGATRELFF. The DNA for the CDR3 is TGTGCCAGCAGCGCCGGGACAGGGGCTACCCGGGAGCTGTTTTTT.

This clonotype was seen repeatedly, ten times or more. V gene TRBV28 combines with J gene TRBJ2-2; D may be TRBD1 (6 bases). The CDR3 spans 17 residues. With 2 bases removed from V and 6 bases from J, the gap between germline ends came to 19 bases. The germline CDR1 and CDR2 sequences are MDHEN and SYDVKM. Written as DNA, the CDR3 is TGTGCCAGCAGTTTACGGGACACGCACCTTAGGGCCGGGGAGCTGTTTTTT. Protein: CASSLRDTHLRAGELFF.

The chain uses TRBV20-1 and TRBJ2-7, with TRBD2 identical over 8 bases. V dropped 4 bases and J dropped 6; count of bases not matched to a gene: 11. Germline V CDR1 and CDR2: DFQATT, SNEGSKA (reference sequence). The CDR3 contains 14 residues. The CDR3 sequence: CSATEREWSREQYF. CDR3 DNA: TGCAGTGCTACTGAGCGGGAGTGGTCTCGCGAGCAGTACTTC.

This clonotype has a count of ten or more. The CDR3 loop is CASRGREAGEQYF. CDR3 in DNA: TGTGCCAGCAGGGGCAGGGAAGCTGGCGAGCAGTACTTC. The chain is built from TRBV6-1 and TRBJ2-7, with D possibly matching TRBD1 (5 bases). The V end was cut by 6 bases, the J end by 6 bases, with 15 bases between. This CDR3 is 13 amino acids long. The germline gives CDR1 MNHNS, CDR2 SASEGT.

The V gene is TRBV15, the J gene TRBJ2-5, with 8 nucleotides matching TRBD2. CDR3 size: 19 residues. CDR1 is LNHNV and CDR2 is YYDKDF in the germline V gene (reference sequence). V was clipped by 1 base and J by 5 bases; unmatched bases: 18. CDR3 region: CATSRGKLFGGGTEETQYF. The CDR3 region has the DNA TGTGCCACCAGCAGAGGTAAACTTTTCGGCGGGGGGACCGAGGAGACCCAGTACTTC.

This chain links TRBV7-9 with TRBJ2-2; 8 bases are shared with TRBD1. Germline loops: CDR1 SEHNR, CDR2 FQNEAQ (reference sequence). Germline trimming cut 4 bases from V and 8 bases from J; bases unmatched to any gene: 6. This CDR3 region has 14 residues. The CDR3 DNA sequence: TGTGCCAGCAGCTCTACAGGGGGAGCGGGGGAGCTGTTTTTT. Amino acids: CASSSTGGAGELFF.

In its sample, this clonotype was seen many times. V and J are TRBV20-1 and TRBJ1-1; D is unclear. The CDR3 totals 14 residues. V was trimmed by 6 bases and J by 4 bases, leaving 18 bases between them. Germline V gene data show CDR1 as DFQATT and CDR2 as SNEGSKA (reference sequence). This chain's CDR3 is CSAPPREWSTEAFF. The DNA of the CDR3 is TGCAGTGCCCCCCCCCGGGAGTGGAGCACTGAAGCTTTCTTT.

Only one count was recorded for this clonotype. It is likely a read error, because the conserved phenylalanine at the end of the CDR3 is missing. The CDR3 is CASSQEMTSGGAYEQFL. CDR3 coding DNA: TGTGCCAGCAGCCAAGAGATGACTAGCGGGGGGGCCTATGAGCAGTTCCTC. This chain joins TRBV3-1 and TRBJ2-1; 14 bases agree with TRBD2. Germline CDR1 reads LGHDT; CDR2 reads YNNKEL (reference sequence). CDR3 length: 17 residues. V shed 0 bases and J 8 bases; nucleotides not matched to a gene: 6.

The chain combines TRBV7-2 with TRBJ1-2; 7 bases match TRBD1. The CDR3 runs 18 residues. CDR1 is SGHTA and CDR2 is FQGNSA in the germline V gene. V lost 6 bases, J lost 7 bases, and 23 bases stayed unmatched. This chain's CDR3 is CASSLSGGQPPKGGGYTF. CDR3 nucleotides: TGTGCCAGCAGTCTTAGTGGGGGACAGCCACCTAAGGGGGGTGGCTACACCTTC. The full variable domain, in which reference TRBV7-2 and TRBJ1-2 provide the parts outside the CDR3, is GAGVSQSPSNKVTEKGKDVELRCDPISGHTALYWYRQSLGQGLEFLIYFQGNSAPDKSGLPSDRFSAERTGGSVSTLTIQRTQQEDSAVYLCASSLSGGQPPKGGGYTFGSGTRLTVV.

This clonotype has ten or more counts. V and J are TRBV19 and TRBJ1-4, with 11 bases identical to TRBD1. The CDR3 consists of 16 residues. Germline V gene lookup returns CDR1 LNHDA and CDR2 SQIVND (reference sequence). The junction had 10 bases not matched to a gene; V was cut back by 4 bases and J by 9 bases. The CDR3 coding sequence is TGTGCCAGTAGTACCCCAGGACAGGGGGCGAGGCAAAAACTGTTTTTT. Amino acid sequence: CASSTPGQGARQKLFF. The full variable domain, with the rest looked up from reference TRBV19 and TRBJ1-4, is DGGITQSPKYLFRKEGQNVTLSCEQNLNHDAMYWYRQDPGQGLRLIYYSQIVNDFQKGDIAEGYSVSREKKESFPLTVTSAQKNPTAFYLCASSTPGQGARQKLFFGSGTQLSVL.

This clonotype was seen ten or more times. The V gene is TRBV20-1, the J gene TRBJ1-2, with D uncertain. Germline V gene lookup returns CDR1 DFQATT and CDR2 SNEGSKA (reference sequence). V lost 0 bases, J lost 4 bases, and 12 bases lay in between. The CDR3 is made up of 14 amino acids. The CDR3 is CSAREAGRVYGYTF. In DNA, the CDR3 is TGCAGTGCTAGAGAGGCCGGACGGGTCTATGGCTACACCTTC.

As to this clonotype: With a much larger clone just one base away, this may be a read error. The rearrangement uses TRBV6-2 or TRBV6-3 and TRBJ2-7, with D uncertain. The CDR3 length is 14 residues. V was clipped by 6 bases and J by 4 bases, with 16 bases between them. The germline CDR1 and CDR2 sequences are MNHEY and SVGEGT. CDR3 sequence reads: CASRLVQTSYEQYF. The CDR3 nucleotides are TGTGCCAGCAGACTCGTCCAAACCTCATACGAGCAGTACTTC.

This clonotype was seen ten or more times. The V gene is TRBV11-2, the J gene TRBJ1-1; no clear D. V was clipped by 5 bases and J by 0 bases, with 10 bases between them. Germline-derived CDR1 and CDR2 are SGHAT and FQNNGV. The CDR3 has 14 residues. The CDR3 DNA reads TGTGCCAGCAGCCCTCTCTCGCTGAACACTGAAGCTTTCTTT. This translates into CASSPLSLNTEAFF.

Details on this clonotype: A much larger clone lies one base from this, so it may be a read error. The rearrangement uses TRBV28 and TRBJ1-6; D is unresolved. This CDR3 contains 13 residues. The germline gives CDR1 MDHEN, CDR2 SYDVKM. The CDR3 DNA is TGTGCCAGCAAAAGCTCCCATAATTCACCCCTCCACTTT. This encodes CASKSSHNSPLHF.

This clonotype was seen ten or more times. J is TRBJ2-7 and V is TRBV27; D gene unclear. The V end was cut by 4 bases, the J end by 3 bases, with 10 bases between. Germline assignment: CDR1 MNHEY and CDR2 SMNVEV (reference sequence). This CDR3 is built from 13 residues. CDR3 coding DNA: TGTGCCAGCAGTTACGGTCTCGACTACGAGCAGTACTTC. Amino acids: CASSYGLDYEQYF.

The chain is built from TRBV7-3 and TRBJ1-2; 9 bases fit TRBD1. Germline CDR1 is SGHTA and CDR2 is FQGTGA. This CDR3 is built from 15 residues. V lost 5 bases to trimming and J lost 2 bases; unmatched junction nucleotides: 6. The CDR3 is CASSLTGQGNYGYTF. CDR3 in DNA: TGTGCCAGCAGCCTTACGGGACAGGGAAACTATGGCTACACCTTC.